This TCR beta chain derives from a study of blood T cell repertoires in COVID-19. Germline V lookup: CDR1 SQVTM, CDR2 ANQGSEA. This CDR3 is 11 amino acids long. Trimming at V came to 8 bases and at J to 4 bases, leaving 2 bases not matched to a gene. Authors' processing steps: Reference gene primer amplification gave nucleated cell count estimates. Clones were sequenced by immunoSEQ multiplex PCR, and TCRdb holds only the in-frame ones, with some missing. That table furnishes V, J and clone size, whereas the DNA furnished D and trimming. The sample holds roughly 78,000 clones, around nine tenths seen once.

The chain employs TRBV29-1 and TRBJ2-1; 7 positions agree with TRBD1. The sample was peripheral blood. This clonotype was sampled from a woman in her fifties or sixties with acute or convalescent COVID-19. The CDR3 bases are TGCAGCCCACAGGGGTACAATGAGCAGTTCTTC. This encodes CSPQGYNEQFF.